This T cell receptor beta chain was sequenced for a study of T cell responses to AZD1222 COVID-19 vaccine. Study-wide results and caveats: Close to half of all spike-specific TCRs reportedly target regions of the variants that are unmutated. Donors were chiefly white British, with a greater number of females, and clonal diversity was perhaps underestimated.

Comment on this clone: Its antigen is unidentified.

The protocol was immunoSEQ multiplex PCR, while the TCRdb copy is restricted to in-frame clones and leaves out a portion. The data contain about 90,000 clones, approximately 87% of them seen just once; the ten biggest clones take up around 10%. The J segment lost 3 bases and the V segment lost 5 bases, leaving 4 bases of the junction unmatched. CDR1 and CDR2 from the germline V gene are SGHRS and YFSETQ. The CDR3 is 14 residues long. Analyses pooled second doses at about 4 or about 12 weeks. The sample was peripheral blood, taken 28 days after the second AZD1222 dose. This chain joins TRBV5-1 and TRBJ1-4; 7 bases match TRBD1. The clonotype originates from an adult who received the AZD1222 COVID-19 vaccine. The CDR3 DNA sequence: TGCGCCAGCAGTTTACAGGGGTCTAATGAAAAACTGTTTTTT. As protein: CASSLQGSNEKLFF.